This T cell receptor beta chain was obtained from a study of blood T cell repertoires in COVID-19. On the study more broadly: Whether acute or convalescent, the COVID-19 samples came from the United States, Italy and Spain. T cells, B-cell-depleted T cells, or PBMCs supplied cDNA or gDNA.

In the original processing: Nucleated cell counts were estimated from reference gene primer amplification. This table comes from immunoSEQ multiplex PCR, and its TCRdb copy is limited to in-frame clones, with some not included. From that table come the V and J calls and clone size; the DNA was used to work out D and trimming. This sample has more than 100,000 clones, with around 88% found just once. The TCR sequence derives from a man aged 50 or older with active or convalescent COVID-19. The sample consisted of peripheral blood.

The CDR3 region is CASRSPGNTEAFF. The CDR3 DNA follows: TGTGCCAGCAGGTCTCCAGGGAACACTGAAGCTTTCTTT. V usage is TRBV25-1 and J usage is TRBJ1-1; D is unclear. The V gene's germline CDR1 is MGHDK and CDR2 SYGVNS. CDR3 length: 13 residues. The V and J ends lost 6 bases and 1 base respectively, with 9 bases between them.